This T cell receptor beta chain stems from a study of OX40 agonist ivuxolimab in advanced cancers. The overall study: Of mixed ages from about 23 to 79 and averaging 60 years, the group was about 80% male.

Repertoires were generated with immunoSEQ multiplex PCR, while TCRdb's copy carries only in-frame clones and drops some. This table has fewer than 100,000 clones, about 80% appearing once. The material sequenced was CD4+ or CD8+ T cells sorted from blood, taken in a trial of the OX40 agonist ivuxolimab. The sequence was collected from an adult with an advanced solid tumor such as melanoma, head and neck, liver or kidney cancer.

The CDR3 loop is CASSLGFRTTNTGELFF. For the CDR3, the DNA is TGTGCCAGCAGCTTGGGCTTCCGGACAACTAACACCGGGGAGCTGTTTTTT. The chain has TRBV5-6 and TRBJ2-2; D might be TRBD1 (5 bases). This CDR3 is built from 17 residues. Per the germline V gene, CDR1 is SGHDT and CDR2 is YYEEEE. V dropped 0 bases and J dropped 2 bases, with 14 bases sitting between them. The full variable domain, completed using reference TRBV5-6 and TRBJ2-2, is DAGVTQSPTHLIKTRGQQVTLRCSPKSGHDTVSWYQQALGQGPQFIFQYYEEEERQRGNFPDRFSGHQFPNYSSELNVNALLLGDSALYLCASSLGFRTTNTGELFFGEGSRLTVL.